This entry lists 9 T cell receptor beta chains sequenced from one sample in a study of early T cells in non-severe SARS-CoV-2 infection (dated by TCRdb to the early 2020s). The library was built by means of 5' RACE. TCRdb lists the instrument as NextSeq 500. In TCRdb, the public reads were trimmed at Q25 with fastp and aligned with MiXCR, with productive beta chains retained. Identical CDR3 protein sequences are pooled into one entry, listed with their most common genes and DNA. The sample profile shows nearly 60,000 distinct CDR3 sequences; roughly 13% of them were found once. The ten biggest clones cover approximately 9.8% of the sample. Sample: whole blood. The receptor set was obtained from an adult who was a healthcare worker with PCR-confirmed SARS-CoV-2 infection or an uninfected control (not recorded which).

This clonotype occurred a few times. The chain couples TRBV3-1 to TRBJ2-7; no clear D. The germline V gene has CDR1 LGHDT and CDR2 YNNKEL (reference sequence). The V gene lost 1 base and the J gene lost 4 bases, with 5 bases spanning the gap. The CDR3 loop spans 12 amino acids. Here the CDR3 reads CASSQVGYEQYF. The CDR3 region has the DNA TGTGCCAGCAGCCAAGTGGGATACGAGCAGTACTTC.

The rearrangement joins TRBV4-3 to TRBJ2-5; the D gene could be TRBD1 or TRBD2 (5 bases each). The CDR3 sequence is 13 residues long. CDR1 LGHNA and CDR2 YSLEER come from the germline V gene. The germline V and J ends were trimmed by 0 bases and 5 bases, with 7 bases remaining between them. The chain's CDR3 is CASSQDRDETQYF. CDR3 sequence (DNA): TGCGCCAGCAGCCAAGATAGGGACGAGACCCAGTACTTC.

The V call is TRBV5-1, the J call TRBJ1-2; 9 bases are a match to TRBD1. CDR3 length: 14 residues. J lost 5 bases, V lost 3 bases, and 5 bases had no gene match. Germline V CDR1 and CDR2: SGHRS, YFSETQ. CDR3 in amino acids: CASSWGQGSYGYTF. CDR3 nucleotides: TGCGCCAGCAGCTGGGGACAGGGATCTTATGGCTACACCTTC.

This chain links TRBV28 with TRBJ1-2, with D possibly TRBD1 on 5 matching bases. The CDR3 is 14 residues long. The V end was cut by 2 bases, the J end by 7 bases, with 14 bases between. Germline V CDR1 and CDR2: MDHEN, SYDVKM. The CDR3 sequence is CASSLPRRESGYTF. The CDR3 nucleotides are TGTGCCAGCAGTTTACCTCGCAGGGAGAGTGGCTACACCTTC.

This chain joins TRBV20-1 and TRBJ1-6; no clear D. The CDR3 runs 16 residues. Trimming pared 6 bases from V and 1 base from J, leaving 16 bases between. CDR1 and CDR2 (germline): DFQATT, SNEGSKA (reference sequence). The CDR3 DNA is TGCAGTGCCCAAAACGGGGAACGATCCTATAATTCACCCCTCCACTTT. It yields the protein CSAQNGERSYNSPLHF.

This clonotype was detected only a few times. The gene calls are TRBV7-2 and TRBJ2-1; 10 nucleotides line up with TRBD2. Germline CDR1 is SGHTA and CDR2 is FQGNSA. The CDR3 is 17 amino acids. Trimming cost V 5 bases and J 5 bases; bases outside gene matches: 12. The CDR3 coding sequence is TGTGCCAGCAGCCCCACCGCTAGCGGGAGCTTAAACAATGAGCAGTTCTTC. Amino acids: CASSPTASGSLNNEQFF.

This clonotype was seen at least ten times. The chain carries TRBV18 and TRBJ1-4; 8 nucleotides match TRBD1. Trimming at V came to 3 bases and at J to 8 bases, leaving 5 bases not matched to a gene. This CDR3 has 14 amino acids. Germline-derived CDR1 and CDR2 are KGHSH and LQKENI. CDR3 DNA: TGTGCCAGCTCACCTGGACAGGGCGGCGAAAAACTGTTTTTT. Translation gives CASSPGQGGEKLFF.

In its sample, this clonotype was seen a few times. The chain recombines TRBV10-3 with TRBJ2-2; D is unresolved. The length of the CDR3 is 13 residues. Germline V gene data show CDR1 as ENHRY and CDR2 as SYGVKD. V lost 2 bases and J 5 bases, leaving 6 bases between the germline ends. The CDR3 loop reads CAISEDGTGELFF. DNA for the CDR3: TGTGCCATCAGTGAGGACGGAACCGGGGAGCTGTTTTTT.

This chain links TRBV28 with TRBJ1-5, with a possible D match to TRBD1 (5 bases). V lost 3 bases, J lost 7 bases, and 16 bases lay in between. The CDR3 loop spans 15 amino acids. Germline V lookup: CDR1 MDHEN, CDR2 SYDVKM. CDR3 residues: CASSFADRESQPQHF. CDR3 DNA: TGTGCCAGCAGTTTTGCCGACAGAGAGTCCCAGCCCCAGCATTTT.